A single sample is the source of the 17 T cell receptor beta chains below, sequenced in a study of HIV-infected patients and healthy controls (TCRdb year 2014). Library preparation was by 5' RACE. The sequencer was an Illumina MiSeq. 500 to 600 ng RNA was reverse transcribed with SuperScript III using primers against the alpha and beta constant regions. Separate alpha and beta chain libraries were generated by chain-specific third strand synthesis with multiplexing indices. Starting from the raw public reads, TCRdb applied fastp trimming at Q25, assembled clones with MiXCR and retained in-frame beta chains. Each CDR3 protein gets just one entry, which takes the most common genes and DNA from the rows behind it. The sample has some 7,800 distinct CDR3 sequences on record, 6.1% of them singletons. The top ten clones comprise about 20% of the sample. Whole blood was used without fractionating the cells, so the repertoire represented all peripheral T cells without sorting.

Source: blood, taken before antiretroviral therapy. These receptors were collected from an adult with HIV infection.

This clonotype was recorded at least ten times. The chain uses TRBV11-3 and TRBJ2-3; no reliable D call. The CDR3 runs to 12 residues. Trimming stripped 3 bases from V and 2 bases from J, with 3 bases between. Germline CDR1 is SGHNT and CDR2 is YENEEA. The CDR3 loop reads CASSFHTDTQYF. The CDR3 region has the DNA TGTGCCAGCAGCTTCCACACAGATACGCAGTATTTT.

This clonotype is medium-sized in the sample. The rearrangement links TRBV4-2 to TRBJ1-4, with 8 bases matching TRBD1. Germline assignment: CDR1 LGHNA and CDR2 YNFKEQ. J gave up 6 bases and V 0 bases, and 6 bases lay outside the gene matches. This CDR3 region has 16 residues. CDR3 bases: TGTGCCAGCAGCCAAGATCAGGACAGGGTTGATGAAAAACTGTTTTTT. It codes for CASSQDQDRVDEKLFF.

This clonotype was observed many times. The rearrangement joins TRBV19 to TRBJ1-2; possibly TRBD1 for D (6 bases). Germline V CDR1 and CDR2: LNHDA, SQIVND (reference sequence). This CDR3 has 19 residues. V was pared by 3 bases and J by 4 bases, with 27 bases between. Here the CDR3 DNA reads TGTGCCAGTAGTATCGGGCCCGAACGGGGGCAGGGATGGTCCTATGGCTACACCTTC. Protein: CASSIGPERGQGWSYGYTF.

This clonotype rates as medium-sized. J is TRBJ2-5 and V is TRBV7-7; TRBD1 agrees at 8 bases. The germline V gene has CDR1 SSHAT and CDR2 FNYEAQ (reference sequence). The V and J ends lost 2 bases and 2 bases, in that order; junction bases with no gene match: 4. The CDR3 loop spans 15 amino acids. For the CDR3, the DNA is TGTGCCAGCAGCTTACGACAGGGGAGGCAAGAGACCCAGTACTTC. Its translation: CASSLRQGRQETQYF.

This clonotype was counted at least ten times. The chain joins TRBV5-6 to TRBJ2-5; D is uncertain. The CDR3 loop spans 13 amino acids. V was cut by 2 bases and J by 1 base, with 6 bases left in between. Germline CDR1 SGHDT, CDR2 YYEEEE. The CDR3 nucleotides are TGTGCCAGCAGCTTTTTCAGCCAAGAGACCCAGTACTTC. It encodes CASSFFSQETQYF. The full variable domain, in which reference TRBV5-6 and TRBJ2-5 provide the parts outside the CDR3, is DAGVTQSPTHLIKTRGQQVTLRCSPKSGHDTVSWYQQALGQGPQFIFQYYEEEERQRGNFPDRFSGHQFPNYSSELNVNALLLGDSALYLCASSFFSQETQYFGPGTRLLVL.

This clonotype was recorded at least ten times. This chain joins TRBV12-5 and TRBJ2-3, with D possibly matching TRBD1 (6 bases). Trimming cost V 6 bases and J 2 bases, with 18 bases left between them. Germline CDR1 reads LGHNT; CDR2 reads FRNRAP. This CDR3 is built from 16 residues. DNA for the CDR3: TGTGCTAGTGGCCCACCAACAGGGTTCAACACAGATACGCAGTATTTT. Amino acids: CASGPPTGFNTDTQYF.

V is TRBV4-2 and J is TRBJ1-4; the match to TRBD1 covers 8 bases. V lost 0 bases to trimming and J lost 9 bases; unmatched junction nucleotides: 9. Germline values: CDR1 LGHNA, CDR2 YNFKEQ. The CDR3 sequence is 16 residues long. In nucleotides, the CDR3 is TGTGCCAGCAGCCAAGATGAAACAGGGGGACCCAAAAAACTGTTTTTT. It codes for CASSQDETGGPKKLFF.

Relative to its sample, this clonotype is medium-sized. The chain employs TRBV28 and TRBJ2-3; 7 bases fit TRBD1. Germline V lookup: CDR1 MDHEN, CDR2 SYDVKM. Trimming at V came to 7 bases and at J to 1 base, leaving 11 bases not matched to a gene. The CDR3 is 16 residues long. The CDR3 protein is CASTHLGQPRTDTQYF. For the CDR3, the DNA is TGTGCCAGCACTCACCTGGGACAGCCCCGCACAGATACGCAGTATTTT.

This clonotype has ten or more counts. The chain employs TRBV5-1 and TRBJ2-3, with 11 bases aligning to TRBD2. CDR3 length: 18 residues. CDR1 and CDR2 (germline): SGHRS, YFSETQ. Trimming cost V 2 bases and J 5 bases; bases outside gene matches: 13. The CDR3 sequence: CASSFKSRSGLAVDTQYF. DNA for the CDR3: TGCGCCAGCAGCTTTAAGAGTCGTTCGGGACTAGCGGTAGATACGCAGTATTTT.

By its share, this clonotype is medium-sized. The chain is built from TRBV5-6 and TRBJ2-7; D is tentatively TRBD1 or TRBD2 (5 bases each). The length of the CDR3 is 13 residues. Trimming removed 4 bases from V and 6 bases from J, with 14 bases in between. Germline CDR1 reads SGHDT; CDR2 reads YYEEEE. In DNA, the CDR3 is TGTGCCAGCAGCGCGAGGGGTACGAGCGAGCAGTACGTC. It specifies CASSARGTSEQYV.

The CDR3 DNA reads as TGTGCCAGCTCACCTGACGGGGGGCTTGCGAATGAGCAGTTCTTC. Amino acid sequence: CASSPDGGLANEQFF. The V gene is TRBV18, the J gene TRBJ2-1, with D perhaps matching TRBD2 (7 bases). This CDR3 is built from 15 residues. Germline V gene data show CDR1 as KGHSH and CDR2 as LQKENI. V lost 3 bases to trimming and J lost 7 bases, with 16 bases between them. Together with reference TRBV18 and TRBJ2-1, the CDR3 gives the full variable domain: NAGVMQNPRHLVRRRGQEARLRCSPMKGHSHVYWYRQLPEEGLKFMVYLQKENIIDESGMPKERFSAEFPKEGPSILRIQQVVRGDSAAYFCASSPDGGLANEQFFGPGTRLTVL.

On this clonotype itself: A much larger clone differs by one base, so this may be a read error. This chain connects TRBV7-9 to TRBJ2-1, with TRBD2 identical over 14 bases. V shed 4 bases, J shed 7 bases, and the junction held 3 bases outside the gene matches. Germline loops: CDR1 SEHNR, CDR2 FQNEAQ (reference sequence). The CDR3 spans 15 residues. DNA for the CDR3: TGTGCCAGCAGCTACGGGACTAGCGGGGGAAATGAGCAGTTCTTC. Protein sequence: CASSYGTSGGNEQFF.

This clonotype was detected only a few times. The chain joins TRBV15 to TRBJ2-5, with D perhaps matching TRBD1 (5 bases). V lost 0 bases to trimming and J lost 1 base, with 6 bases between them. CDR3 length: 14 residues. Germline CDR1 and CDR2: LNHNV and YYDKDF (reference sequence). The CDR3: CATSRDRAQETQYF. DNA of the CDR3: TGTGCCACCAGCAGAGACAGGGCCCAAGAGACCCAGTACTTC.

There are many counts of this clonotype. The CDR3 here is CASSEVNRREGSPLHF. The CDR3 nucleotides are TGTGCCAGCAGTGAAGTGAACAGACGGGAGGGATCACCCCTCCACTTT. The chain employs TRBV6-1 and TRBJ1-6; D uncertain. Germline lookup yields CDR1 MNHNS and CDR2 SASEGT. CDR3 size: 16 residues. Trimming stripped 1 base from V and 10 bases from J, with 17 bases between.

Within the sample, this clonotype is medium-sized. The chain employs TRBV20-1 and TRBJ2-5; 9 nucleotides align to TRBD2. The CDR3 has 16 amino acids. V lost 5 bases, J lost 4 bases, and 14 bases stayed unmatched. CDR1 is DFQATT, CDR2 SNEGSKA, per germline (reference sequence). In DNA form, the CDR3 reads TGCAGTGCTTCTCGGAGCGGGGGGCATGGGGGAGAGACCCAGTACTTC. Protein sequence: CSASRSGGHGGETQYF.

This clonotype came up many times. CDR3 loop: CASSLNDYPEVTGELFF. The CDR3 DNA reads as TGTGCCAGCAGCTTAAACGATTACCCGGAGGTCACCGGGGAGCTGTTTTTT. The V call is TRBV7-9, the J call TRBJ2-2, with D possibly being TRBD2 (5 bases). V was cut by 2 bases and J by 4 bases, with 17 bases left in between. Per the germline V gene, CDR1 is SEHNR and CDR2 is FQNEAQ (reference sequence). The CDR3 has 17 amino acids.

CDR3 loop: CSAREGGEQETQYF. The CDR3 DNA is TGCAGTGCTAGAGAGGGGGGTGAGCAAGAGACCCAGTACTTC. The chain joins TRBV20-1 to TRBJ2-5; tentative D call: TRBD2 (6 bases). The V and J ends lost 0 bases and 2 bases respectively, with 10 bases between them. CDR3 length: 14 residues. Germline lookup yields CDR1 DFQATT and CDR2 SNEGSKA (reference sequence).